Reported below is one TCR beta chain. The data are from a study of blood T cell repertoires in COVID-19. Study information: Acute and convalescent COVID-19 specimens originated in the United States, Italy and Spain. PBMCs, B-cell-depleted T cells, or T cells provided the cDNA or gDNA that made up the material.

Per germline, CDR1 LNHDA and CDR2 SQIVND (reference sequence). The CDR3 loop spans 14 amino acids. The trim removed 11 bases at V and 3 bases at J, leaving 11 bases unmatched. Per the original data handling: Amplified reference gene primers provided the basis for estimating nucleated cell counts. Clones were sequenced by immunoSEQ multiplex PCR, and TCRdb holds only the in-frame ones, with some missing. V, J and clone size were drawn from that table, and D and trimming were deduced from the DNA. Here the sample spans roughly 100,000 clones, approximately 89% being singletons. Sample: peripheral blood. The clonotype originates from a human donor in a cohort sampled during active COVID-19. This rearrangement joins TRBV19 to TRBJ2-7; 9 nucleotides match TRBD1. The CDR3 loop is CASIPGQGNYEQYF. CDR3 in DNA: TGTGCCTCAATCCCGGGACAGGGAAACTACGAGCAGTACTTC.